This TCR beta chain was sequenced during a study of T cells in women clearing cervical HPV infection. V dropped 2 bases and J dropped 0 bases, with 14 bases sitting between them. The germline V gene has CDR1 WSHSY and CDR2 SAAADI. The CDR3 is 16 residues long. Assay: immunoSEQ multiplex PCR; the TCRdb copy retains only in-frame clones and omits some. This sample's table reports tens of thousands of clones. On this clone: The missing CDR3 end, 3 residues past where the read stops, is filled in from the germline J gene.

This clonotype was sampled from a woman aged 18-69 years with a cervical HPV16 infection that either progressed to CIN3+ or cleared (not recorded which). V usage is TRBV10-2 and J usage is TRBJ2-7, with no clear D. The source material was blood buffy coat. The DNA read from the CDR3 is TGCGCCAGCAGTGAGGCCCCCCGACTGAGCTCCTACGAG. Translation gives CASSEAPRLSSYE. The full-length CDR3 reads as CASSEAPRLSSYEQYF.